The 11 T cell receptor beta chains presented below share a single source sample, sequenced in a study of regulatory T cells. The PCR used 52 TRBV and 13 TRBJ primers. The method was immunoSEQ multiplex PCR; TCRdb's version includes in-frame clones alone and lacks a portion of them. Counted here are around 6,300 clones, around 80% occurring once; the ten biggest clones make up around 29%. Sequenced input: CD8+ T cells sorted from blood. These receptors originate from a child aged 10-17 years with CD3G deficiency.

The rearrangement joins TRBV11-2 to TRBJ2-3, with D perhaps given as TRBD1 or TRBD2 (5 bases each). The germline gives CDR1 SGHAT, CDR2 FQNNGV. The CDR3 has 18 residues. V lost 5 bases to trimming and J lost 3 bases, with 24 bases between them. As DNA, the CDR3 is TGTGCCAGCAGCAAGCCTCCGAGGGGCAGGGTGGGGACAGATACGCAGTATTTT. This sequence encodes CASSKPPRGRVGTDTQYF.

V and J are TRBV7-9 and TRBJ1-1; TRBD1 aligns across 8 bases. This CDR3 is 14 amino acids long. The V and J ends lost 4 bases and 1 base, in that order; junction bases with no gene match: 2. In germline, CDR1 is SEHNR, CDR2 FQNEAQ (reference sequence). CDR3 bases: TGTGCCAGCAGCTCGGACAGGGAGAACACTGAAGCTTTCTTT. This codes for CASSSDRENTEAFF.

The CDR3 here is CASSETGVGGYEQYF. CDR3 sequence (DNA): TGTGCCAGCAGTGAGACAGGGGTCGGAGGCTACGAGCAGTACTTC. The V call is TRBV6-1, the J call TRBJ2-7; 8 bases line up with TRBD1. Germline V lookup: CDR1 MNHNS, CDR2 SASEGT. The V segment lost 3 bases and the J segment 3 bases; nucleotides outside the gene matches: 7. This CDR3 has 15 amino acids.

This chain joins TRBV5-1 and TRBJ1-2, with D possibly being TRBD1 (5 bases). The CDR3 loop spans 13 amino acids. The V end was cut by 4 bases, the J end by 8 bases, with 15 bases between. CDR1 SGHRS and CDR2 YFSETQ come from the germline V gene. In DNA, the CDR3 is TGCGCCAGCAGCCCTCGTGGGGGGTACGGCTACACCTTC. Amino acids: CASSPRGGYGYTF. The variable domain in full, completed from reference TRBV5-1 and TRBJ1-2, reads KAGVTQTPRYLIKTRGQQVTLSCSPISGHRSVSWYQQTPGQGLQFLFEYFSETQRNKGNFPGRFSGRQFSNSRSEMNVSTLELGDSALYLCASSPRGGYGYTFGSGTRLTVV.

The table lists this clone with a few counts. The gene calls are TRBV11-3 and TRBJ2-3, with 7 bases identical to TRBD2. V trimming: 5 bases; J trimming: 4 bases; junction bases outside the gene matches: 15. The CDR3 runs to 17 residues. Germline loops: CDR1 SGHNT, CDR2 YENEEA. The CDR3 nucleotides read TGTGCCAGCAGCCCGTGCCTATGCGGGAGTTGGGCAGATACGCAGTATTTT. Translating it yields CASSPCLCGSWADTQYF.

This chain uses TRBV28 with TRBJ2-7, with D uncertain. This CDR3 spans 11 amino acids. CDR1 MDHEN and CDR2 SYDVKM come from the germline V gene. V was clipped by 11 bases and J by 4 bases, with 12 bases between them. The CDR3 DNA reads as TGTGCCTCGTCAGACGGTTACGAGCAGTACTTC. It encodes CASSDGYEQYF.

This chain connects TRBV7-9 to TRBJ2-7; D remains unclear. The CDR3 is made up of 12 amino acids. Germline CDR1 SEHNR, CDR2 FQNEAQ (reference sequence). V shed 3 bases and J shed 5 bases, with 8 bases lying between them. CDR3 DNA sequence: TGTGCCAGCAGCTTTGACACGGACGAGCAGTACTTC. This gives the protein CASSFDTDEQYF.

The chain uses TRBV5-1 and TRBJ1-1, with TRBD1 identical over 8 bases. V dropped 4 bases and J dropped 1; count of bases not matched to a gene: 6. Germline V gene data show CDR1 as SGHRS and CDR2 as YFSETQ. There are 15 residues in the CDR3. In nucleotides, the CDR3 is TGCGCCAGCAGCCTAACCGGGACAGGGAACACTGAAGCTTTCTTT. Encoded protein: CASSLTGTGNTEAFF.

This chain joins TRBV28 and TRBJ2-5; tentative D call: TRBD1 (5 bases). The CDR3 is made up of 15 amino acids. Germline CDR1 MDHEN, CDR2 SYDVKM. Trimming left V 1 base short and J 5 bases short, with 14 bases between. CDR3 loop: CASSLYQGSGETQYF. CDR3 bases: TGTGCCAGCAGTTTATATCAGGGCTCCGGGGAGACCCAGTACTTC.

V usage is TRBV28 and J usage is TRBJ2-3; TRBD2 matches at 7 bases. In germline, CDR1 is MDHEN, CDR2 SYDVKM. The CDR3 sequence is 16 residues long. V shed 2 bases and J 3 bases; nucleotides not matched to a gene: 8. CDR3 DNA: TGTGCCAGCAGTTTAAAGCGGGGAGGTTTGACAGATACGCAGTATTTT. This codes for CASSLKRGGLTDTQYF.

V usage is TRBV9 and J usage is TRBJ2-5, with 14 bases identical to TRBD2. This CDR3 is built from 15 residues. J lost 5 bases, V lost 4 bases, and 4 bases had no gene match. Germline V CDR1 and CDR2: SGDLS, YYNGEE. The CDR3: CASSPGTSGSETQYF. In nucleotides, the CDR3 is TGTGCCAGCAGCCCCGGGACTAGCGGGAGTGAGACCCAGTACTTC.